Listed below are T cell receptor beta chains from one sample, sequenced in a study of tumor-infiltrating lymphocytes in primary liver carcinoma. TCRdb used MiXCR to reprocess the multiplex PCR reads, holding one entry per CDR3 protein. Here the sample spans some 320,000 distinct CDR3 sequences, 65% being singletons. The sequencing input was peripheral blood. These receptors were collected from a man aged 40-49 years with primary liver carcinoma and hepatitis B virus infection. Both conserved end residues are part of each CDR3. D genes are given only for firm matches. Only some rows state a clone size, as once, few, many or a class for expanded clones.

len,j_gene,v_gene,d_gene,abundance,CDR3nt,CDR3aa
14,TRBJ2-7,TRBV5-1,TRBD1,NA,TGCGCCAGCAGCCATGGACAGGGAAGGGACGAGCAGTACTTC,CASSHGQGRDEQYF
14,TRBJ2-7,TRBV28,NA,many,TGTGCCAGCAGTTTATGGGCCGCCTCCTACGAGCAGTACTTC,CASSLWAASYEQYF
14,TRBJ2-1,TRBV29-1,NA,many,TGCAGCGGCGTCCCAAGGAGCTCCTACAATGAGCAGTTCTTC,CSGVPRSSYNEQFF
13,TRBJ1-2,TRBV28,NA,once,TGTGCCAGCAGTTTGGCCGGCCTTTATGGCTACACCTTC,CASSLAGLYGYTF
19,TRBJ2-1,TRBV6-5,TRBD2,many,TGTGCCAGCAGTTACCCTCGGGCGGGACTAGCTCCCTCCTACAATGAGCAGTTCTTC,CASSYPRAGLAPSYNEQFF
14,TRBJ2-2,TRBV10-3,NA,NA,TGTGCCATCCGAGGACAGAGGAACACCGGGGAGCTGTTTTTT,CAIRGQRNTGELFF
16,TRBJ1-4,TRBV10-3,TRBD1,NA,TGTGCCATCAGTGAGTCAAGTACAGGGGCTAAGGAAAAACTGTTTTTT,CAISESSTGAKEKLFF
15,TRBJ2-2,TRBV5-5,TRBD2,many,TGTGCCAGCAGCCCGAGACTAGCGGCCACCGGGGAGCTGTTTTTT,CASSPRLAATGELFF
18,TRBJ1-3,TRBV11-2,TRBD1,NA,TGTGCCAGCAACTTACGCGCGACGGGACAGGGATCAGGAAACACCATATATTTT,CASNLRATGQGSGNTIYF
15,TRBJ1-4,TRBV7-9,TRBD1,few,TGTGCCAGCAGCTTAGGAACCGGGACAGATGAAAAACTGTTTTTT,CASSLGTGTDEKLFF
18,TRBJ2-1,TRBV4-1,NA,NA,TGCGCCAGCAGCCAAGATCACCTAGTGGGGGTCCCGGGCAATGAGCAGTTCTTC,CASSQDHLVGVPGNEQFF
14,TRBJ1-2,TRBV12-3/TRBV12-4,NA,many,TGTGCCAGCAGTTTAAGGGGGATTAACTATGGCTACACCTTC,CASSLRGINYGYTF
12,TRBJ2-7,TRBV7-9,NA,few,TGTGCCAGCAGCCCAGGACACTGGGAGCAGTACTTC,CASSPGHWEQYF
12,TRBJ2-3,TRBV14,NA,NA,TGTGCCAGCAGCCGCCCCGTGGATACGCAGTATTTT,CASSRPVDTQYF
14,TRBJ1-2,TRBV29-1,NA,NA,TGCAGCGTTGATAAGAAGGGGAGTAACTATGGCTACGCCTTC,CSVDKKGSNYGYAF
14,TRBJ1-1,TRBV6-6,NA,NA,TGTGCCAGCAGTTCCCAATCTCTGAACACTGAAGCTTTCTTT,CASSSQSLNTEAFF
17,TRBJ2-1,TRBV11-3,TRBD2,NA,TGTGCTAGCAGCTTAGTTGTAGGACTAGCGACCTACAATGAGCAGTTCTTC,CASSLVVGLATYNEQFF
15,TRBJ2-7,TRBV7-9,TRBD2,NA,TGTGTCAGCAGCCCGACTAGCGGGAGTTTCTACGAGCAGTACTTC,CVSSPTSGSFYEQYF
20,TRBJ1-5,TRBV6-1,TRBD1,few,TGTGCCAGCAGTGAGGGGCCCAGTTGGGACAGGGGGATTGGCAATCAGCCCCAGCATTTT,CASSEGPSWDRGIGNQPQHF
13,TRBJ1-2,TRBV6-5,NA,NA,TGTGCCAGTAGGCTCGGGGTCAACCATGGCTACACCTTC,CASRLGVNHGYTF
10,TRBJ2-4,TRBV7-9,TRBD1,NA,TGTGTCAGCGGCCGGGACAGTTTCTACTTC,CVSGRDSFYF
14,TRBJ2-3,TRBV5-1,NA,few,TGCGCCAGCATGAGGGGGGGAAGCACAGATACGCAGTATTTT,CASMRGGSTDTQYF
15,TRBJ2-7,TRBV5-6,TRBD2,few,TGTGCCAGCAGCGCCGGGACTAGCGGGAGGATAGAGCAGTACTTC,CASSAGTSGRIEQYF
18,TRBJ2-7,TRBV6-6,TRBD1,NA,TGTGCCAGCAGTTTTAGTGGGTCTGGGACAGACTATTCCTACGAACAGTACTTC,CASSFSGSGTDYSYEQYF
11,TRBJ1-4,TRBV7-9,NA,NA,TGTGCCAGCAGCTCGGGTGAAAAACTGTTTTTT,CASSSGEKLFF
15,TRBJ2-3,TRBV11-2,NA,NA,TGTGCCAGCAGCCGAACTCTGGACCGCACAGATACGCGGTATTTT,CASSRTLDRTDTRYF
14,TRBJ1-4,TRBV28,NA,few,TGTGCCAGCAGTATCCAGGGGATACGAGAAAAACTGTTTTTT,CASSIQGIREKLFF
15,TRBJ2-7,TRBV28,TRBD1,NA,TGTGTCAGCAGTGACCCTACAGGGGGTTACTACGAGCAGTACTTC,CVSSDPTGGYYEQYF
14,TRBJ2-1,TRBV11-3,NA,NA,TGTGCCAGCAGCTTAAGGGTCAGCACCAAAGAGCAGTTCTTC,CASSLRVSTKEQFF
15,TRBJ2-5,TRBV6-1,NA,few,TGTGCCAGCAGTCCGTCATGGGGGACCCAAGAGACCCAGTACTTC,CASSPSWGTQETQYF
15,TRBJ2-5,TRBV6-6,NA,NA,TGTGCCAGCAGTGCGCCAGGGGGAGGTATGGGGACCCAATACTTC,CASSAPGGGMGTQYF
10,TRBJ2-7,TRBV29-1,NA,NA,TGCGGCGTTATTTTCTACGAGCAGTACTTC,CGVIFYEQYF
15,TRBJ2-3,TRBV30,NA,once,TGTGCCTGGACCCCCCCCAGGACAAGCACAGATACGCAGTATTTT,CAWTPPRTSTDTQYF
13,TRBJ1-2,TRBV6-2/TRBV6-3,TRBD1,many,TGTGCCAGCAGTCGACAGGGACTAGGTGGCTACACCTTC,CASSRQGLGGYTF
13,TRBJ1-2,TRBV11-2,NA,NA,TGTGCCAGCAGCCGAGACAGTGACTATGGCTACACCTTC,CASSRDSDYGYTF
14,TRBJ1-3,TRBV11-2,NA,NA,TGTGCAAGCAGCTTAGTTCAGGCGGGAAACACCGTATATTTT,CASSLVQAGNTVYF
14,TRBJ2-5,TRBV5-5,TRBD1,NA,TGTGCCAGCAGCCGCCTGACAGGGACAGAGACCCAATACTTC,CASSRLTGTETQYF
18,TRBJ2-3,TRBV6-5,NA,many,TGTGCCAGCAGTCCCATAGTTCCGGGACGTTCTAGCACAGATACGCAGTATTTT,CASSPIVPGRSSTDTQYF
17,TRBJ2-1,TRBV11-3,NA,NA,TGTGCCAGCAACTTAGGTGTACCGGGACTCCCCCACAATGAGCAGATCTTC,CASNLGVPGLPHNEQIF
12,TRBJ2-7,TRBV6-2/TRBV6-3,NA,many,TGTGCCAGCAGTTACAGGAACTACGAGCAGTACTTC,CASSYRNYEQYF
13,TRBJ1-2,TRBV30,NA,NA,TGTGCCTGCAACCCCGCGGGGAATTATGGCTACACCTTC,CACNPAGNYGYTF
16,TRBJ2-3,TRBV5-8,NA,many,TGTGCCAGCAGCCCCCGCCAGACTTACCGCACAGATACGCAGTATTTT,CASSPRQTYRTDTQYF
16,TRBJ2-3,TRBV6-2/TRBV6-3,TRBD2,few,TGTACCAGCAGGGACCCGGGACTAGCGGTTTCAAATACGCAGTATTTT,CTSRDPGLAVSNTQYF
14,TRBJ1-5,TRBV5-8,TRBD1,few,TGTGCCAGCAGCTCACGGACAGGGGACCAGCCCCAGCATTTT,CASSSRTGDQPQHF
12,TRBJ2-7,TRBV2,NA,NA,TGTGCCAGCAATTCTGGTCCCTACGAGCAGTACTTC,CASNSGPYEQYF
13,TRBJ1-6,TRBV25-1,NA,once,TGTGCCAGCAGTGATCGGTTACATTCACCCCTCCACTTT,CASSDRLHSPLHF
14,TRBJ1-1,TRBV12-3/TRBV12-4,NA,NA,TGTGCCAGCAGCTCGGCAGAAAGGAACACTGAAGCTTTCTTT,CASSSAERNTEAFF